This T cell receptor beta chain was identified in a study of T-cell reconstitution after alpha-beta-depleted transplantation in children. Study-level findings and limits: After transplant, high TCRbeta diversity at day 60 in some patients arose from surviving recipient T cells and thymic progenitors. Reportedly, roughly two months post-transplant, alpha-beta T cells arose from several hundred expanded graft clones. One year post-transplant, T-cell counts and diversity were largely derived from T cells produced anew.

The authors prepared the TCRbeta library with unique molecular identifiers. TCRdb recomputed calls from the PCR reads with MiXCR, one row per CDR3 protein. This repertoire shows about 830,000 distinct CDR3 sequences, about 16% found once; its top ten account for roughly 5%. As to this clonotype: The antigen remains unidentified.

This CDR3 contains 18 residues. The germline gives CDR1 MNHEY, CDR2 SMNVEV (reference sequence). The junction had 13 bases not matched to a gene; V was cut back by 2 bases and J by 6 bases. Specimen: PBMCs, mostly from graft donor cells, collected 360 days after TCRalphabeta/CD19-depleted stem cell transplant. This clonotype was obtained from a male patient younger than 18 who had a stem cell transplant for acute lymphoblastic leukemia, so the T cells may come from the graft donor. The genes are TRBV27 and TRBJ2-7; 13 bases map to TRBD2. As DNA, the CDR3 is TGTGCCAGCAGTTTAAGACTAGCGGGAGGCCTCCGTTTTGGCGAGCAGTACTTC. Translation: CASSLRLAGGLRFGEQYF.